The 9 T cell receptor beta chains presented below share a single source sample, sequenced in a study of human T cells and chemical hapten exposure. TCRdb reprocessed the RACE reads with MiXCR, giving one entry per CDR3 protein. The sample holds approximately 100,000 distinct CDR3 sequences, approximately 11% seen once. Time point of the sample: patch test 1, 2 weeks after DPC sensitization. Regarding treatment: therapeutic diphenylcyclopropenone sensitization with weekly scalp DPC. Sequencing was performed on whole blood, taken in connection with sensitization to the hapten diphenylcyclopropenone (DPC). Receptors were obtained from a woman aged 40-49 years with alopecia areata. Some clones in this sample may be carry-over from other donors' samples.

This clonotype was observed many times. The chain has TRBV20-1 and TRBJ1-2; TRBD1 matches at 8 bases. CDR1 and CDR2 from the germline V gene are DFQATT and SNEGSKA (reference sequence). The V segment lost 0 bases and the J segment 8 bases; nucleotides outside the gene matches: 11. The CDR3 extends over 15 amino acids. The CDR3 region is CSARDVGQGSRGYTF. In DNA form, the CDR3 reads TGCAGTGCTAGAGATGTCGGACAGGGTAGTAGAGGCTACACCTTC.

This clonotype was observed many times. This sequence joins TRBV6-5 and TRBJ2-7; TRBD2 might be the D (5 bases). Trimming pared 6 bases from V and 5 bases from J, leaving 8 bases between. The CDR3 is 11 amino acids. Per the germline V gene, CDR1 is MNHEY and CDR2 is SVGAGI. CDR3 DNA: TGTGCCAGCAGCCAAGCGGACGAGCAGTACTTC. It yields the protein CASSQADEQYF.

This clonotype was seen ten or more times. The chain combines TRBV7-6 with TRBJ1-5, with TRBD1 matching 9 bases. The germline gives CDR1 SGHVS, CDR2 FNYEAQ. This CDR3 comprises 15 residues. Losses at the gene ends were 2 bases for V and 4 bases for J; bases not matched to a gene: 3. The CDR3 DNA follows: TGTGCCAGCAGCTTATTCGGACAGGGGAATCAGCCCCAGCATTTT. Its protein is CASSLFGQGNQPQHF.

This clonotype was counted a few times. The V gene is TRBV6-2 or TRBV6-3, the J gene TRBJ2-2; 10 nucleotides align to TRBD2. Trimming removed 4 bases from V and 5 bases from J; junction bases left unmatched: 4. CDR1 and CDR2 from the germline V gene are MNHEY and SVGEGT. The CDR3 is made up of 15 amino acids. The CDR3 reads CASSSLAGRTGELFF. In DNA form, the CDR3 reads TGTGCCAGCAGTTCACTAGCGGGGAGAACCGGGGAGCTGTTTTTT.

This clonotype was observed a handful of times. The chain links TRBV10-3 to TRBJ1-6; 7 bases agree with TRBD1. CDR1 and CDR2 (germline): ENHRY, SYGVKD. This CDR3 is built from 15 residues. V lost 3 bases, J lost 6 bases, and 5 bases stayed unmatched. The CDR3 sequence is CAISDGDSSNSPLHF. The DNA of the CDR3 is TGTGCCATCAGTGACGGGGACAGTAGTAATTCACCCCTCCACTTT.

This clonotype occurred a few times. The chain uses TRBV27 and TRBJ1-3; tentatively, D is TRBD1 (5 bases). In germline, CDR1 is MNHEY, CDR2 SMNVEV (reference sequence). The V end lost 2 bases, the J end lost 0 bases, and 11 bases lay between the germline ends. CDR3 size: 16 residues. CDR3 nucleotides: TGTGCCAGCAGTTTAGTTCCAGGGTCCTCTGGAAACACCATATATTTT. Translation gives CASSLVPGSSGNTIYF.

This clonotype has more than one count but fewer than ten. The V and J genes are TRBV28 and TRBJ2-3; D may be TRBD2 (6 bases). Germline CDR1 reads MDHEN; CDR2 reads SYDVKM. This CDR3 region has 14 residues. V was pared by 2 bases and J by 8 bases, with 14 bases between. The CDR3 here is CASSLNQVGGTQYF. In DNA form, the CDR3 reads TGTGCCAGCAGTTTAAACCAGGTGGGGGGTACGCAGTATTTT. The complete variable domain, with remaining parts taken from reference TRBV28 and TRBJ2-3, reads DVKVTQSSRYLVKRTGEKVFLECVQDMDHENMFWYRQDPGLGLRLIYFSYDVKMKEKGDIPEGYSVSREKKERFSLILESASTNQTSMYLCASSLNQVGGTQYFGPGTRLTVL.

This clonotype was detected only a few times. The V and J genes are TRBV7-2 and TRBJ2-5, with D perhaps matching TRBD1 or TRBD2 (6 bases each). Germline V gene data show CDR1 as SGHTA and CDR2 as FQGNSA. The V and J ends lost 3 bases and 7 bases respectively, with 15 bases between them. The CDR3 has 14 residues. CDR3 in DNA: TGTGCCAGCAGCTTGAAGGGGGTAGCGGCGACCCAGTACTTC. Its protein is CASSLKGVAATQYF.

This clonotype occurred many times. J is TRBJ2-5 and V is TRBV3-1; D is unclear. V lost 4 bases, J lost 7 bases, and 19 bases lay in between. The germline V gene encodes CDR1 LGHDT and CDR2 YNNKEL (reference sequence). The CDR3 extends over 15 amino acids. CDR3 loop: CASSPRNIHTGTQYF. The CDR3 DNA is TGTGCCAGCAGCCCTCGAAATATCCACACCGGGACCCAGTACTTC.